Sequencing of this T cell receptor beta chain was carried out in a study of blood T cell repertoires in COVID-19. TCRdb keeps only in-frame clones here, not all; method: immunoSEQ multiplex PCR. In the table there are 80,000 or so clones, about 80% of which are singletons. Germline V gene lookup returns CDR1 SGDLS and CDR2 YYNGEE. The V and J ends lost 0 bases and 2 bases, in that order; junction bases with no gene match: 0. The CDR3 is made up of 15 amino acids. Sequencing input: peripheral blood. The origin of this receptor is a woman in her 70s with acute or convalescent COVID-19. V is TRBV9 and J is TRBJ2-5; 11 bases map to TRBD2. CDR3 sequence reads: CASSVGTSGQETQYF. CDR3 nucleotides: TGTGCCAGCAGCGTAGGGACTAGCGGGCAAGAGACCCAGTACTTC.